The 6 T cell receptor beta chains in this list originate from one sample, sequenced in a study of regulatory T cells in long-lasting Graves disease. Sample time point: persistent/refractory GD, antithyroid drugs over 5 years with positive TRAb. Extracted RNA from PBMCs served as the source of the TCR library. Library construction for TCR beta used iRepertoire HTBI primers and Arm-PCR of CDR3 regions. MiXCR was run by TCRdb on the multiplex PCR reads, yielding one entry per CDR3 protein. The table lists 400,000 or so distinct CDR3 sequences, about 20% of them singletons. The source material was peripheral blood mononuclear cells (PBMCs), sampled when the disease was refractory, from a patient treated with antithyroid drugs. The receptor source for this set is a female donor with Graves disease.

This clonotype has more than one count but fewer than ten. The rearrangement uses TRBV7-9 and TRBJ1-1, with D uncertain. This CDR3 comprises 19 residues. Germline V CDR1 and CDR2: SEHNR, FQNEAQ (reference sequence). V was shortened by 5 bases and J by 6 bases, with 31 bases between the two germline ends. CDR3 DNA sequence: TGTGCCAGCAGCCATTTAGAACAGAGATTCCCCTGCTGTACTGCTGAAGCTTTCTTT. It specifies CASSHLEQRFPCCTAEAFF.

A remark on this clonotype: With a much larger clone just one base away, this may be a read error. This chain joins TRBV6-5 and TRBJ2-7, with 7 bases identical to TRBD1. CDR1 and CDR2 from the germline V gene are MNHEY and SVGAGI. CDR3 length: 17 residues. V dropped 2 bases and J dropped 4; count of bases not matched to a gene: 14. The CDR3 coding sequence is TGTGCCAGCAGTTACCACCCCACAGGGGAAGGATCATACGAGCAGTACTTC. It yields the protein CASSYHPTGEGSYEQYF.

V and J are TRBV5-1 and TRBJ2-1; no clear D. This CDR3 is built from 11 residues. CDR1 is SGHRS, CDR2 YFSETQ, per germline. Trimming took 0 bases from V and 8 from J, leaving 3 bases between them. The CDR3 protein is CASSLEDEQFF. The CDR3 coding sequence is TGCGCCAGCAGCTTGGAGGATGAGCAGTTCTTC.

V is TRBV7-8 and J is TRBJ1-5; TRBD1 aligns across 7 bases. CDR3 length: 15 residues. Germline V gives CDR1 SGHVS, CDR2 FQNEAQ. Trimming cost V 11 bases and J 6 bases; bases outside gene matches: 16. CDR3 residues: CASDSGTEEGQPQHF. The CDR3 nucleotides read TGTGCCTCGGACTCCGGGACAGAGGAGGGTCAGCCCCAGCATTTT. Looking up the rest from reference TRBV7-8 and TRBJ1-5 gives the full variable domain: GAGVSQSPRYKVAKRGQDVALRCDPISGHVSLFWYQQALGQGPEFLTYFQNEAQLDKSGLPSDRFFAERPEGSVSTLKIQRTQQEDSAVYLCASDSGTEEGQPQHFGDGTRLSIL.

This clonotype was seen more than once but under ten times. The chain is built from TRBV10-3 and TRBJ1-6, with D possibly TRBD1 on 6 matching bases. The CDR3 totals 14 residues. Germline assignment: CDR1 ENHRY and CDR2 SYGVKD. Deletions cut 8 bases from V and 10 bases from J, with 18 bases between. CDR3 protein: CAIGRQVETSPLHF. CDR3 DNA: TGTGCCATCGGGAGACAGGTAGAGACGTCACCCCTCCACTTT.

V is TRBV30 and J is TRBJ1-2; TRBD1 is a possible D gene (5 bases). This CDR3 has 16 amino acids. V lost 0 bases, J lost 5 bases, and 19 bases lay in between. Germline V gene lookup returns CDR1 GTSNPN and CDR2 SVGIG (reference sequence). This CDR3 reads CAWSVIDQGEGYGYTF. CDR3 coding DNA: TGTGCCTGGAGTGTAATCGATCAGGGTGAAGGATATGGCTACACCTTC. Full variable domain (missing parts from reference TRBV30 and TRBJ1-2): SQTIHQWPATLVQPVGSPLSLECTVEGTSNPNLYWYRQAAGRGLQLLFYSVGIGQISSEVPQNLSASRPQDRQFILSSKKLLLSDSGFYLCAWSVIDQGEGYGYTFGSGTRLTVV.